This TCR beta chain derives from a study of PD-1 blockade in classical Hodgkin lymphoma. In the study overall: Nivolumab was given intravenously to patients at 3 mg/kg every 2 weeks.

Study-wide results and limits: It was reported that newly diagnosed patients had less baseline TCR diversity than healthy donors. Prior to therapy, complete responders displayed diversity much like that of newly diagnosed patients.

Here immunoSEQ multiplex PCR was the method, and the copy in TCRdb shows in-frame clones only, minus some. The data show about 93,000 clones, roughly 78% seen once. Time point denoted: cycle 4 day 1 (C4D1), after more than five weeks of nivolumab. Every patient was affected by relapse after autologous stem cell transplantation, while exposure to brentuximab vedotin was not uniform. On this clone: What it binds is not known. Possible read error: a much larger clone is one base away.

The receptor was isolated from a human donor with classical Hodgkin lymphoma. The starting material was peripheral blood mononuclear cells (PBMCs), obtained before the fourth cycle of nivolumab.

The CDR3 loop reads CSVGGGGLYDYTF. The CDR3 DNA is TGCAGCGTTGGAGGCGGGGGCCTCTATGACTACACCTTC. V gene TRBV29-1 combines with J gene TRBJ1-2; tentatively, D is TRBD1 (6 bases). CDR3 length: 13 amino acids. Germline CDR1 SQVTM, CDR2 ANQGSEA. The full variable domain, rest sourced from reference TRBV29-1 and TRBJ1-2, is SAVISQKPSRDICQRGTSLTIQCQVDSQVTMMFWYRQQPGQSLTLIATANQGSEATYESGFVIDKFPISRPNLTFSTLTVSNMSPEDSSIYLCSVGGGGLYDYTFGSGTRLTVV.